This paragraph covers one TCR beta chain sequence. This clonotype was recorded many times. Its specific antigen is unknown. No base qualities exist here, and no much larger clone lies one base off it. Per the publication, the time point label means: after trial treatment. The treatment or condition label here, explained by the study, means: LDRT plus nivolumab, ipilimumab, low-dose cyclophosphamide and aspirin (RACIN trial). The donors took part in RACIN, a single-arm, phase I, dose-escalation trial that combined nivolumab, ipilimumab, aspirin, low-dose cyclophosphamide and low-dose radiotherapy. Patients with advanced, TIL-negative solid tumors were considered eligible. The sample comes from a study of low-dose radiotherapy and immunotherapy resistance in tumors (dated by TCRdb to 2021 to 2024). Some background on the complete study: Cohort 1 received 0.5 Gy per fraction every 2 weeks, with a prescribed total PTV dose of 6.5 Gy. In Cohort 2, 1 Gy per fraction was delivered every two weeks, for a total of 13 Gy over 26 weeks. Cyclophosphamide 200 mg/m2 was given intravenously every two weeks, one day before each radiation and immunotherapy administration. Nivolumab was administered intravenously as a 240 mg flat dose every two weeks, and ipilimumab was administered intravenously at 1 mg/kg every six weeks. Eight patients were included in the translational analysis, namely three from the first dose cohort plus the first five from the second dose cohort. Aspirin 300 mg was taken orally once daily by patients for four cycles, starting on cycle 1 day 1. The trial did not randomize participants into treatment groups.

Measured from the cysteine to the phenylalanine, the CDR3 is 15 residues long. Only the CDR3 part of the read is kept: 45 bases, read in frame from the first base. Via the germline V gene (reference sequence), CDR1 is LNHDA and CDR2 SQIVND. Relative to germline, V is 2 bases shorter and J is 3 bases shorter, with 13 bases between their ends. Data came from an Illumina HiSeq 2500. First-strand cDNA was synthesized using Superscript III and a set of TRAV- and TRBV-specific primers, so that both TCRalpha and TCRbeta chains were covered. TCRs were amplified for about 20 PCR cycles with Phusion, using a constant-region primer paired with the adapter attached to the V primers. The MessageAmp II aRNA Amplification Kit was used to amplify the isolated mRNA, with in vitro transcription run for 16 hours at 37 degrees C. mRNA for TCR sequencing was isolated with the Dynabeads mRNA DIRECT Purification Kit. Indexed Illumina adapters were added in a second Phusion PCR of about 24 cycles, and the PCR products were purified with AMPure XP beads. Under the source paper's analysis protocol: Using custom Perl scripts, TCR sequences encoding the same protein were pooled, out-of-frame sequences were removed, and the abundance of each clonotype was computed. Any TCR sequence backed by just one read was left out of the analysis. Among the metrics used to describe the repertoires were Shannon entropy, Gini index, clonality, richness, and the frequency of TCRs shared between repertoires. TCRdb reran the public reads through fastp at Q25 and MiXCR, keeping productive beta chains. A single entry per CDR3 protein holds the most common genes and DNA from its merged rows. The V and J calls were determined by TCRdb, not by the authors. Across this sample there are more than 90,000 distinct CDR3 sequences, with around 21% seen only once. The ten largest clones represent roughly 4% of the sample.

The sequence derives from a male donor with prostate cancer. The rearranged chain carries TRBV19 and TRBJ1-2; TRBD1 might be the D gene, on 5 matching bases. This specimen consisted of PBMCs, obtained after low-dose radiotherapy plus immunotherapy. The CDR3 protein is CASSIYGTAYYGYTF. In nucleotide form, the sequence is TGTGCCAGTAGTATATACGGGACCGCATACTATGGCTACACCTTC.